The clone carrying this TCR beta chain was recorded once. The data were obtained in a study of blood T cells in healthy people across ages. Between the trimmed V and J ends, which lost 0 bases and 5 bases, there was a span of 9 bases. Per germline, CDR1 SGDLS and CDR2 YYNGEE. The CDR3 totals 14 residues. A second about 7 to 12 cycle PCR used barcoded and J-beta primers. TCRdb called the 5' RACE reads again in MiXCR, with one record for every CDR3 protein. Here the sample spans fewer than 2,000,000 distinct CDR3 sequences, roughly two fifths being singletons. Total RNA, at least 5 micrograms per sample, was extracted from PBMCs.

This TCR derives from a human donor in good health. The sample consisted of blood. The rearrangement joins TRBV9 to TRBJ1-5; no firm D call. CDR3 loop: CASSVDSSHQPQHF. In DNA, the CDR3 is TGTGCCAGCAGCGTAGACTCTTCACATCAGCCCCAGCATTTT.